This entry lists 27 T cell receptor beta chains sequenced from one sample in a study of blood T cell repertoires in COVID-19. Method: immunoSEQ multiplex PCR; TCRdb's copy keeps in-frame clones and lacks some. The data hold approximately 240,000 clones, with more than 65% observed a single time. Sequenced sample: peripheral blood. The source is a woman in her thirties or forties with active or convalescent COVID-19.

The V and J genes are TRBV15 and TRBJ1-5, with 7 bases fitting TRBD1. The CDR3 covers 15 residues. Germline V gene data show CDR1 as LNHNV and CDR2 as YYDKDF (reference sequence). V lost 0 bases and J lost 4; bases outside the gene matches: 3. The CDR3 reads CATSRDTGANQPQHF. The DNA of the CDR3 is TGTGCCACCAGCAGAGACACAGGGGCAAATCAGCCCCAGCATTTT.

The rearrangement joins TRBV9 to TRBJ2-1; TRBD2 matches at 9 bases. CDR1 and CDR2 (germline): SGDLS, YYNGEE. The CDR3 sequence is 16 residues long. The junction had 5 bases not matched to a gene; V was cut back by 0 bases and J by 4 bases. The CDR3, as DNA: TGTGCCAGCAGCGTAGTGGGCGGGGGGGAGTACAATGAGCAGTTCTTC. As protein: CASSVVGGGEYNEQFF.

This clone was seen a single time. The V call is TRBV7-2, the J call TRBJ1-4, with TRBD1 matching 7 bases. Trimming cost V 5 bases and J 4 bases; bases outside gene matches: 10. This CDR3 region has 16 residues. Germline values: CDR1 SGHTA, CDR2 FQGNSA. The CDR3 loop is CASSLLTGWSNEKLFF. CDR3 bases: TGTGCCAGCAGCCTGTTGACAGGGTGGAGTAATGAAAAACTGTTTTTT.

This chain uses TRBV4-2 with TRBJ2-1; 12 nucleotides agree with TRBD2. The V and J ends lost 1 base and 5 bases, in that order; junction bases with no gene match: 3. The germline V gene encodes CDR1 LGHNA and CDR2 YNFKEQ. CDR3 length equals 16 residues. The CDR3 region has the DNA TGTGCCAGCAGCCAAGCTAGCGGGGGGGCCCACAATGAGCAGTTCTTC. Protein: CASSQASGGAHNEQFF.

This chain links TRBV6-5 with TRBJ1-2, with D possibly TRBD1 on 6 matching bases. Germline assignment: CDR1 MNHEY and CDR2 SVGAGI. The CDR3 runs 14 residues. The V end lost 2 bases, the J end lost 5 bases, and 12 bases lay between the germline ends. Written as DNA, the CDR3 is TGTGCCAGCAGTTACCGTACAGGGTCTTATGGCTACACCTTC. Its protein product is CASSYRTGSYGYTF.

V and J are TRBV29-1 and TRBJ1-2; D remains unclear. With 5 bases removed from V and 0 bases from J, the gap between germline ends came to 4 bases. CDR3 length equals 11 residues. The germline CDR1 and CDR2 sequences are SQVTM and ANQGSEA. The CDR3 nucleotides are TGCAGCGTTACAGCTAACTATGGCTACACCTTC. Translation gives CSVTANYGYTF.

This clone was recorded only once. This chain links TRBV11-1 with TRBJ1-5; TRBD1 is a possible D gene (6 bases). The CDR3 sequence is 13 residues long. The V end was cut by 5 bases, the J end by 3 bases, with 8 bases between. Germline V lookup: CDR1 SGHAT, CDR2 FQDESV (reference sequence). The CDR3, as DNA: TGTGCCAGCAGCACAGGGTTCAATCAGCCCCAGCATTTT. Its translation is CASSTGFNQPQHF.

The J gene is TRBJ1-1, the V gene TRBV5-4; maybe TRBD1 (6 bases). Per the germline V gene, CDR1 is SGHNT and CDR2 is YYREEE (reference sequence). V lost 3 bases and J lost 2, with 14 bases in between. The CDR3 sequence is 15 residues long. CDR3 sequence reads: CASSYPGQINTEAFF. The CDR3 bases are TGTGCCAGCAGCTACCCCGGACAGATTAACACTGAAGCTTTCTTT.

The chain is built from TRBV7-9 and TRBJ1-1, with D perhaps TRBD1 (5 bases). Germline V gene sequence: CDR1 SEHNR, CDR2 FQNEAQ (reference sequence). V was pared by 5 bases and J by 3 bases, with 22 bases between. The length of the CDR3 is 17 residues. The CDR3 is CASSLSRGGRRDTEAFF. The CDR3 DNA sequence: TGTGCCAGCAGCCTTAGCCGGGGGGGTCGGCGGGACACTGAAGCTTTCTTT. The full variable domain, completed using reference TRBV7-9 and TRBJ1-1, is DTGVSQNPRHKITKRGQNVTFRCDPISEHNRLYWYRQTLGQGPEFLTYFQNEAQLEKSRLLSDRFSAERPKGSFSTLEIQRTEQGDSAMYLCASSLSRGGRRDTEAFFGQGTRLTVV.

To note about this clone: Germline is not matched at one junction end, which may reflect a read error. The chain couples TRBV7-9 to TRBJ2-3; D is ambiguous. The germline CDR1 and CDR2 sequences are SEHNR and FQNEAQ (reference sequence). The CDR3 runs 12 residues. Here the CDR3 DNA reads TGTGCCAGCATCTTAACTACAGATACGCAGTATTTT. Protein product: CASILTTDTQYF.

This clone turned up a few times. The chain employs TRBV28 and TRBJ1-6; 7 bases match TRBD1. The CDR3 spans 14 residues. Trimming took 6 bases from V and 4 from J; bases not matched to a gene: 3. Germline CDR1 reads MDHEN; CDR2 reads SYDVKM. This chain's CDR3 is CASRPGQYNSPLHF. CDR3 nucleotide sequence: TGTGCCAGCAGGCCGGGACAGTATAATTCACCCCTCCACTTT. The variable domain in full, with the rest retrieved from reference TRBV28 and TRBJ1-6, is DVKVTQSSRYLVKRTGEKVFLECVQDMDHENMFWYRQDPGLGLRLIYFSYDVKMKEKGDIPEGYSVSREKKERFSLILESASTNQTSMYLCASRPGQYNSPLHFGNGTRLTVT.

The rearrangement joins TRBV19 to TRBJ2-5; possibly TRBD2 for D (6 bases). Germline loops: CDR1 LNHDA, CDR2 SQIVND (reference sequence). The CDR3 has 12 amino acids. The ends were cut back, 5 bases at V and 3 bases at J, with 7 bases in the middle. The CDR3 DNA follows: TGTGCCAGTAGTCGGGGGAAAGAGACCCAGTACTTC. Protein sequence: CASSRGKETQYF. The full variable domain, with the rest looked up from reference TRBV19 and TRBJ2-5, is DGGITQSPKYLFRKEGQNVTLSCEQNLNHDAMYWYRQDPGQGLRLIYYSQIVNDFQKGDIAEGYSVSREKKESFPLTVTSAQKNPTAFYLCASSRGKETQYFGPGTRLLVL.

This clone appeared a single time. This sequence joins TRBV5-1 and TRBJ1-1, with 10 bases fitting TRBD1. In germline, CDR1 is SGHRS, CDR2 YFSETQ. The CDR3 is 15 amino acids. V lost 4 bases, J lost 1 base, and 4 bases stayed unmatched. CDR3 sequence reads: CASSDRTGGNTEAFF. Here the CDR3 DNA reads TGCGCCAGCAGCGACCGGACAGGGGGGAACACTGAAGCTTTCTTT.

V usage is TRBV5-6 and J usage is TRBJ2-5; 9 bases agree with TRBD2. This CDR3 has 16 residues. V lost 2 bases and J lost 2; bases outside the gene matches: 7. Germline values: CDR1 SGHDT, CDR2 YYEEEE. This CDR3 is CASSFGGGARQETQYF. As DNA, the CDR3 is TGTGCCAGCAGCTTCGGCGGGGGGGCGAGGCAAGAGACCCAGTACTTC.

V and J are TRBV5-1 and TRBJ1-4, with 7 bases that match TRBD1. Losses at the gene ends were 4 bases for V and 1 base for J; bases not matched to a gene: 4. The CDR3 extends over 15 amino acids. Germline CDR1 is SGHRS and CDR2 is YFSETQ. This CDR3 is CASSPQGQTNEKLFF. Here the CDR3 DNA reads TGCGCCAGCAGCCCACAGGGGCAAACTAATGAAAAACTGTTTTTT.

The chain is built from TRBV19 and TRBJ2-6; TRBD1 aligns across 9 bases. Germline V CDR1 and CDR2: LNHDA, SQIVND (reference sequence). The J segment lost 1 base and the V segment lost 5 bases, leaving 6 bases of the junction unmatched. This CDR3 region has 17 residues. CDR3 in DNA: TGTGCCAGTAGTGACCCGGGACAGGGATCTGGGGCCAACGTCCTGACTTTC. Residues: CASSDPGQGSGANVLTF.

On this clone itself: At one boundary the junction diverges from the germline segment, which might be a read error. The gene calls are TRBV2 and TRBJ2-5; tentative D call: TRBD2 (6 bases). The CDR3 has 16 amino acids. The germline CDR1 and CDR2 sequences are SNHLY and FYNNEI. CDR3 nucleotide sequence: TGTGCCAGCGGTGAAGCCCCATCGACTAGTGGTGGGACCCAGTACTTC. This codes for CASGEAPSTSGGTQYF.

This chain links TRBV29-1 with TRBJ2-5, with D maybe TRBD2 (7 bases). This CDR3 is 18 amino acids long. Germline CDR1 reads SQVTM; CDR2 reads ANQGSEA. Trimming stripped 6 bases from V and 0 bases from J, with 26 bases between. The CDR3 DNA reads TGCAGCGTCCATGTTAGGTCGGCTAAGGGGGGGAACCAAGAGACCCAGTACTTC. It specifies CSVHVRSAKGGNQETQYF.

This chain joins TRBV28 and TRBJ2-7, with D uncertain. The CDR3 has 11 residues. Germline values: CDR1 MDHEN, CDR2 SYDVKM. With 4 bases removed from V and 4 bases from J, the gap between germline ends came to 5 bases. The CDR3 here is CASSYHYEQYV. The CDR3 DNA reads TGTGCCAGCAGTTATCATTACGAGCAGTACGTC.

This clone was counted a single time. The CDR3 spells CASSLMGSPLHF. CDR3 sequence (DNA): TGTGCCAGTAGTCTTATGGGCTCACCCCTCCACTTT. The chain has TRBV19 and TRBJ1-6, with unresolved D. Looked up from germline, CDR1 is LNHDA and CDR2 is SQIVND (reference sequence). CDR3 length: 12 amino acids. Deletions cut 5 bases from V and 10 bases from J, with 9 bases between.

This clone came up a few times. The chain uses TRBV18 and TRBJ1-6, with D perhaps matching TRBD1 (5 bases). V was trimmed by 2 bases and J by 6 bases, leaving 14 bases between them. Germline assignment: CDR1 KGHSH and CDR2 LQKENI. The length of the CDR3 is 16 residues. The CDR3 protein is CASSPGMGRSNSPLHF. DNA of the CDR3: TGTGCCAGCTCACCAGGAATGGGGCGGAGTAATTCACCCCTCCACTTT.

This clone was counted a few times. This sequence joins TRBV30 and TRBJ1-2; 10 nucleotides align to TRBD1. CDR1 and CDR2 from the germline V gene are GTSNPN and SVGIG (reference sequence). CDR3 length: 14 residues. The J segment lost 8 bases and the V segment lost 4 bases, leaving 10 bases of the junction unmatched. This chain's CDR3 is CAWTGTGVWDGYTF. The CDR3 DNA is TGTGCCTGGACCGGGACAGGGGTGTGGGACGGCTACACCTTC.

CDR3 sequence (DNA): TGTGCCAGCAGCGTAGTTGATGGGGAGTCACCCCTCCACTTT. Amino acid sequence: CASSVVDGESPLHF. The V gene is TRBV9, the J gene TRBJ1-6; D gene uncertain. The CDR3 has 14 amino acids. CDR1 SGDLS and CDR2 YYNGEE come from the germline V gene. Trimming took off 0 bases at V and 10 bases at J, with 11 bases between the two ends.

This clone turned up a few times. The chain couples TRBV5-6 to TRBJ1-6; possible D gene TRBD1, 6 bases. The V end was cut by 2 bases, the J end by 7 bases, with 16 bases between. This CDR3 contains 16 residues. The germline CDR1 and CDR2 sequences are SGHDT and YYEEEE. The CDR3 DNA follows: TGTGCCAGCAGCTTCTTACAGGGATTGGGGAATTCACCCCTCCACTTT. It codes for CASSFLQGLGNSPLHF.

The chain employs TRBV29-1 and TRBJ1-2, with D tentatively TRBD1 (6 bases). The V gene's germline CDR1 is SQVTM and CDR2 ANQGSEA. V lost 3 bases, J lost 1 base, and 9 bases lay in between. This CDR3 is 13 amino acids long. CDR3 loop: CSVETGINYGYTF. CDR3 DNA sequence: TGCAGCGTTGAGACAGGAATTAACTATGGCTACACCTTC. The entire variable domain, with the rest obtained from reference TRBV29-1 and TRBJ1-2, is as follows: SAVISQKPSRDICQRGTSLTIQCQVDSQVTMMFWYRQQPGQSLTLIATANQGSEATYESGFVIDKFPISRPNLTFSTLTVSNMSPEDSSIYLCSVETGINYGYTFGSGTRLTVV.

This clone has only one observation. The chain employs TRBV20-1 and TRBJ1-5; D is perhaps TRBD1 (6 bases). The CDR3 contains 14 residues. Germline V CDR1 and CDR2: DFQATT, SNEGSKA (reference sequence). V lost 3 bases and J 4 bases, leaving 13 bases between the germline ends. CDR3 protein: CSASAEGTNQPQHF. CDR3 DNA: TGCAGTGCTAGTGCCGAGGGGACAAATCAGCCCCAGCATTTT.

The CDR3 spells CASSDSGVGVDTGELFF. DNA for the CDR3: TGTGCCAGCAGTGACTCGGGAGTCGGGGTGGACACCGGGGAGCTGTTTTTT. This chain uses TRBV6-4 with TRBJ2-2; D might be TRBD2 (5 bases). Germline-derived CDR1 and CDR2 are MRHNA and SNTAGT. CDR3 length equals 17 residues. V lost 0 bases, J lost 3 bases, and 14 bases lay in between.